Following are 19 T cell receptor beta chains from one sample sequenced in a study of T cells in localized non-small cell lung cancer. Sequencing used immunoSEQ multiplex PCR; TCRdb keeps in-frame clones, though not all of them. In the table there are nearly 4,500 clones, around 21% of which are singletons. This material consisted of lung tumor tissue, taken before any cancer treatment. All receptors come from an older female donor with stage I lung adenocarcinoma.

This sequence joins TRBV9 and TRBJ2-5; 10 bases are a match to TRBD1. The trim removed 5 bases at V and 1 base at J, leaving 8 bases unmatched. Germline V CDR1 and CDR2: SGDLS, YYNGEE. This CDR3 region has 16 residues. CDR3 in DNA: TGTGCCAGCAGGCGACAGGGGGCCCTGGTCCAAGAGACCCAGTACTTC. The encoded protein is CASRRQGALVQETQYF.

The CDR3 is CASSPRGPHSYEQYF. In DNA, the CDR3 is TGCGCCAGCAGCCCCAGGGGGCCTCACTCCTACGAGCAGTACTTC. The genes are TRBV5-1 and TRBJ2-7, with 8 bases matching TRBD1. Germline V lookup: CDR1 SGHRS, CDR2 YFSETQ. V shed 4 bases, J shed 0 bases, and the junction held 6 bases outside the gene matches. This CDR3 comprises 15 residues.

In its sample, this clone is medium-sized (0.01 to 0.1%). The chain joins TRBV29-1 to TRBJ2-7; perhaps TRBD1 as D (6 bases). CDR3 size: 15 residues. Germline assignment: CDR1 SQVTM and CDR2 ANQGSEA. V dropped 4 bases and J dropped 1 base, with 17 bases sitting between them. The CDR3: CSVVSGARNSYEQYF. For the CDR3, the DNA is TGCAGCGTTGTTTCAGGGGCGAGAAATTCCTACGAGCAGTACTTC.

This clone has at least ten counts. CDR3 DNA sequence: TGTGCCAGCAGCTTAAGGAGGGTTCAACTAGCGGGAGTGGGGAATGAGCAGTTCTTC. Translating gives CASSLRRVQLAGVGNEQFF. The V call is TRBV11-3, the J call TRBJ2-1, with 11 bases lining up with TRBD2. Per the germline V gene, CDR1 is SGHNT and CDR2 is YENEEA. This CDR3 region has 19 residues. Trimming removed 2 bases from V and 7 bases from J; junction bases left unmatched: 16.

This clone was recorded a few times. The V and J genes are TRBV23-1 and TRBJ2-7; possibly TRBD1 for D (6 bases). TRBV23-1 has ORF status, its function being uncertain. This CDR3 comprises 15 residues. V lost 6 bases to trimming and J lost 2 bases, with 17 bases between them. The CDR3 reads CASSPRTASAYEQYF. DNA for the CDR3: TGCGCCAGCAGCCCCCGGACAGCCAGCGCCTACGAGCAGTACTTC.

A few counts support this clone. The chain joins TRBV28 to TRBJ1-1; D gene unclear. With 6 bases removed from V and 4 bases from J, the gap between germline ends came to 9 bases. CDR1 is MDHEN and CDR2 is SYDVKM in the germline V gene. The CDR3 has 12 amino acids. The chain's CDR3 is CASRNQGTEAFF. CDR3 coding DNA: TGTGCCAGCAGGAACCAAGGCACTGAAGCTTTCTTT.

This clone has only a few counts. This chain connects TRBV6-8 to TRBJ1-5; D possibly corresponds to TRBD1 (6 bases). Trimming shortened V by 7 bases and J by 2 bases, and 12 bases separated the two germline ends. CDR3 length: 14 residues. Germline assignment: CDR1 MNHGY and CDR2 SAAAGT. The CDR3 spells CASTRGAGNQPQHF. In DNA form, the CDR3 reads TGTGCCAGCACGAGGGGGGCTGGCAATCAGCCCCAGCATTTT.

The chain has TRBV23-1 and TRBJ1-6, with 8 bases identical to TRBD1. TRBV23-1 is given ORF status, its function remaining uncertain. CDR3 length: 13 amino acids. Germline trimming cut 10 bases from V and 6 bases from J; bases unmatched to any gene: 5. CDR3 DNA: TGCGCCACCACAGGGGGTGGTAATTCACCCCTCCACTTT. Translated: CATTGGGNSPLHF.

V is TRBV19 and J is TRBJ1-5; a possible D gene is TRBD1 (6 bases). Germline V gene data show CDR1 as LNHDA and CDR2 as SQIVND (reference sequence). CDR3 length: 16 residues. Trimming pared 5 bases from V and 0 bases from J, leaving 14 bases between. The CDR3 region has the DNA TGTGCCAGTAGTGGGCGGACAGAGTTTAGCAATCAGCCCCAGCATTTT. This codes for CASSGRTEFSNQPQHF.

This sequence joins TRBV6-8 and TRBJ2-7, with 7 bases identical to TRBD2. Germline V gene sequence: CDR1 MNHGY, CDR2 SAAAGT. After removal of 5 bases from V and 1 base from J, the junction contained 11 bases not matched to a gene. This CDR3 contains 16 residues. The CDR3 region is CASSPWGGGRSYEQYF. Here the CDR3 DNA reads TGTGCCAGCAGTCCCTGGGGCGGGGGAAGGTCCTACGAGCAGTACTTC.

V gene TRBV11-3 combines with J gene TRBJ1-3; TRBD1 agrees at 7 bases. V was clipped by 5 bases and J by 2 bases; unmatched bases: 6. CDR1 is SGHNT, CDR2 YENEEA, per germline. This CDR3 contains 15 residues. The CDR3 spells CASSLRQGAGNTIYF. The CDR3 DNA reads as TGTGCCAGCAGCCTCCGACAGGGAGCTGGAAACACCATATATTTT.

V and J are TRBV6-8 and TRBJ2-7; 9 bases line up with TRBD1. J was trimmed by 2 bases and V by 4 bases; bases with no gene match: 3. The CDR3 totals 14 residues. CDR1 MNHGY and CDR2 SAAAGT come from the germline V gene. Here the CDR3 DNA reads TGTGCCAGCAGTTGGACAGGGGCAACCTACGAGCAGTACTTC. Translated, it gives CASSWTGATYEQYF.

This clone was seen many times. The J gene is TRBJ2-7, the V gene TRBV11-3; 8 bases line up with TRBD2. With V trimmed by 5 bases and J by 1 base, 7 bases remained unmatched. CDR1 and CDR2 (germline): SGHNT, YENEEA. The CDR3 length is 15 residues. CDR3 amino acids: CASSLPGTSSYEQYF. Here the CDR3 DNA reads TGTGCCAGCAGCCTTCCCGGGACTAGTTCCTACGAGCAGTACTTC.

In its sample, this clone ranks as large. The chain uses TRBV11-3 and TRBJ2-1; 11 nucleotides agree with TRBD2. CDR3 size: 15 residues. V shed 4 bases and J 5 bases; nucleotides not matched to a gene: 4. Germline V gene data show CDR1 as SGHNT and CDR2 as YENEEA. Here the CDR3 reads CASSYLAGGNNEQFF. The CDR3 coding sequence is TGTGCCAGCAGCTATCTAGCGGGAGGTAACAATGAGCAGTTCTTC.

This clone is categorized as medium-sized. This sequence joins TRBV11-3 and TRBJ2-6, with D hard to call. CDR3 size: 15 residues. The V gene lost 5 bases and the J gene lost 0 bases, with 8 bases spanning the gap. Germline lookup yields CDR1 SGHNT and CDR2 YENEEA. The CDR3 protein is CASSPIFSGANVLTF. In DNA, the CDR3 is TGTGCCAGCAGCCCAATTTTCTCTGGGGCCAACGTCCTGACTTTC. Full variable domain (rest looked up from reference TRBV11-3 and TRBJ2-6): EAGVVQSPRYKIIEKKQPVAFWCNPISGHNTLYWYLQNLGQGPELLIRYENEEAVDDSQLPKDRFSAERLKGVDSTLKIQPAELGDSAVYLCASSPIFSGANVLTFGAGSRLTVL.

The gene calls are TRBV9 and TRBJ1-1; 10 nucleotides line up with TRBD1. CDR3 size: 17 residues. Germline values: CDR1 SGDLS, CDR2 YYNGEE. Trimming at V came to 6 bases and at J to 4 bases, leaving 15 bases not matched to a gene. This CDR3 is CASTHPGQGNMGTEAFF. The CDR3 DNA reads TGTGCCAGCACTCACCCGGGACAGGGGAACATGGGCACTGAAGCTTTCTTT.

The CDR3 coding sequence is TGCAGCGTTGGCCCCCCTAGCGGGGGATACAATGAGCAGTTCTTC. Translating it yields CSVGPPSGGYNEQFF. The rearrangement uses TRBV29-1 and TRBJ2-1; 10 bases align to TRBD2. The CDR3 is made up of 15 amino acids. Germline V gene sequence: CDR1 SQVTM, CDR2 ANQGSEA. The junction had 7 bases not matched to a gene; V was cut back by 4 bases and J by 4 bases.

This clone was counted a few times. The chain carries TRBV28 and TRBJ2-5, with TRBD2 matching 13 bases. J was trimmed by 5 bases and V by 4 bases; bases with no gene match: 7. CDR1 and CDR2 (germline): MDHEN, SYDVKM. The CDR3 has 16 residues. The CDR3: CASSSWTSGRAETQYF. CDR3 bases: TGTGCCAGCAGTTCATGGACTAGCGGGAGAGCGGAGACCCAGTACTTC.

In this sample, this clone turned up many times. The rearrangement links TRBV7-2 to TRBJ1-2; the D gene is possibly TRBD1 (5 bases). The germline V gene encodes CDR1 SGHTA and CDR2 FQGNSA. The CDR3 covers 13 residues. The V and J ends lost 5 bases and 3 bases respectively, with 10 bases between them. CDR3 bases: TGTGCCAGCAGCCCAGGAGGGGACTATGGCTACACCTTC. Residues: CASSPGGDYGYTF.